This T cell receptor (beta chain) was recovered during a study of metastatic and nonmetastatic thyroid tumors. No patient received treatment before thyroid surgery. This clone was detected many times. Its antigen is undetermined. The germline V and J ends were trimmed by 6 bases and 5 bases, with 16 bases remaining between them. The CDR3 spans 14 residues. Per germline, CDR1 LNHNV and CDR2 YYDKDF (reference sequence). General study points: Malignant thyroid tumors reportedly exceeded benign nodules significantly in TCR beta diversity, with the difference appearing in blood and tumor.

TCRdb re-called the PCR reads with MiXCR. The profile covers some 45,000 clones, with roughly 12% appearing a single time and 9% taken by the ten largest. This clonotype was obtained from a male donor with papillary thyroid cancer or a benign thyroid nodule (not recorded which). Some clones in this sample may be carry-over from other donors' samples. Sample: blood. V is TRBV15 and J is TRBJ1-1; possibly TRBD1 for D (5 bases). CDR3 in amino acids: CATRGGGGVTEAFF. The CDR3 bases are TGTGCCACCAGAGGTGGGGGGGGTGTAACTGAAGCTTTCTTT.